These 18 T cell receptor beta chains originate from one sample sequenced in a study of blood T cell repertoires in COVID-19. Here immunoSEQ multiplex PCR was the method, and the copy in TCRdb shows in-frame clones only, minus some. This table holds around 230,000 clones, 70% to 90% found once. Material for sequencing was peripheral blood. Source of these receptors: a man over 45 with COVID-19, enrolled during active disease.

The chain uses TRBV15 and TRBJ2-7, with no clear D. CDR3 length: 12 amino acids. V was clipped by 3 bases and J by 3 bases, with 6 bases between them. Per germline, CDR1 LNHNV and CDR2 YYDKDF (reference sequence). CDR3 DNA: TGTGCCACCAGCAGTTTCCGCTACGAGCAGTACTTC. This encodes CATSSFRYEQYF.

The chain recombines TRBV27 with TRBJ2-7; TRBD1 matches at 8 bases. Germline loops: CDR1 MNHEY, CDR2 SMNVEV (reference sequence). J lost 2 bases, V lost 5 bases, and 5 bases had no gene match. CDR3 length equals 14 residues. The CDR3 coding sequence is TGTGCCAGCAGTCCGACAGGGGTGCCCTACGAGCAGTACTTC. Translating it yields CASSPTGVPYEQYF.

V gene TRBV7-9 combines with J gene TRBJ2-7, with 9 bases fitting TRBD1. With 5 bases clipped from V and 5 bases from J, the junction kept 7 bases outside the gene matches. This CDR3 region has 14 residues. Germline loops: CDR1 SEHNR, CDR2 FQNEAQ (reference sequence). The CDR3 coding sequence is TGTGCCAGCAGCACGGGACAGGGCAGGGACGAGCAGTACTTC. This encodes CASSTGQGRDEQYF. The entire variable domain, with the rest obtained from reference TRBV7-9 and TRBJ2-7, is as follows: DTGVSQNPRHKITKRGQNVTFRCDPISEHNRLYWYRQTLGQGPEFLTYFQNEAQLEKSRLLSDRFSAERPKGSFSTLEIQRTEQGDSAMYLCASSTGQGRDEQYFGPGTRLTVT.

This clone was counted a single time. The chain is built from TRBV15 and TRBJ1-2; tentative D call: TRBD1 (6 bases). Germline V lookup: CDR1 LNHNV, CDR2 YYDKDF (reference sequence). This CDR3 has 15 residues. With 1 base removed from V and 8 bases from J, the gap between germline ends came to 17 bases. The CDR3 here is CATSRAHRALEGYTF. Here the CDR3 DNA reads TGTGCCACCAGCAGAGCCCACAGGGCACTGGAAGGCTACACCTTC.

This clone appeared a few times. This sequence joins TRBV7-3 and TRBJ2-3; no clear D. Germline CDR1 and CDR2: SGHTA and FQGTGA. Trimming took off 6 bases at V and 0 bases at J, with 16 bases between the two ends. This CDR3 spans 16 amino acids. The CDR3 here is CASSPATGSSTDTQYF. Written as DNA, the CDR3 is TGTGCCAGCAGTCCGGCTACGGGTTCTAGCACAGATACGCAGTATTTT. Combining the CDR3 with reference TRBV7-3 and TRBJ2-3 gives the whole variable domain GAGVSQTPSNKVTEKGKYVELRCDPISGHTALYWYRQSLGQGPEFLIYFQGTGAADDSGLPNDRFFAVRPEGSVSTLKIQRTERGDSAVYLCASSPATGSSTDTQYFGPGTRLTVL.

CDR3: CASSDEGTDTQYF. CDR3 in DNA: TGTGCCAGCAGTGACGAGGGAACAGATACGCAGTATTTT. This rearrangement joins TRBV6-4 to TRBJ2-3, with TRBD2 as a possible D gene (5 bases). Trimming pared 2 bases from V and 3 bases from J, leaving 6 bases between. The CDR3 spans 13 residues. The germline V gene encodes CDR1 MRHNA and CDR2 SNTAGT.

The J gene is TRBJ2-7, the V gene TRBV4-1; tentatively, D is TRBD2 (5 bases). V shed 0 bases and J shed 4 bases, with 13 bases lying between them. The CDR3 consists of 15 residues. CDR1 and CDR2 (germline): MGHRA, YSYEKL. CDR3 protein: CASSQDPRRTYEQYF. DNA of the CDR3: TGCGCCAGCAGCCAAGATCCCCGCAGGACTTACGAGCAGTACTTC.

V is TRBV5-5 and J is TRBJ2-3; 9 bases line up with TRBD1. The CDR3 sequence is 15 residues long. CDR1 and CDR2 from the germline V gene are SGHKS and YYEKEE (reference sequence). The V segment lost 4 bases and the J segment 4 bases; nucleotides outside the gene matches: 7. The CDR3 loop is CASSPQDRGPDTQYF. Here the CDR3 DNA reads TGTGCCAGCAGCCCCCAGGACAGGGGTCCAGATACGCAGTATTTT. Together with reference TRBV5-5 and TRBJ2-3, the CDR3 gives the full variable domain: DAGVTQSPTHLIKTRGQQVTLRCSPISGHKSVSWYQQVLGQGPQFIFQYYEKEERGRGNFPDRFSARQFPNYSSELNVNALLLGDSALYLCASSPQDRGPDTQYFGPGTRLTVL.

The V and J genes are TRBV5-4 and TRBJ2-2, with 10 bases aligning to TRBD1. CDR1 and CDR2 (germline): SGHNT, YYREEE (reference sequence). The CDR3 extends over 15 amino acids. V gave up 1 base and J gave up 4 bases; unmatched junction bases: 1. CDR3 coding DNA: TGTGCCAGCAGCTTGCGGGACAGGGGCACCGGGGAGCTGTTTTTT. Its protein product is CASSLRDRGTGELFF.

The rearrangement uses TRBV29-1 and TRBJ1-1; 8 nucleotides align to TRBD1. Trimming removed 6 bases from V and 1 base from J; junction bases left unmatched: 4. Germline CDR1 reads SQVTM; CDR2 reads ANQGSEA. This CDR3 comprises 13 residues. The CDR3 region has the DNA TGCAGCGTCTCTGGACAGGGGAACACTGAAGCTTTCTTT. This encodes CSVSGQGNTEAFF.

This chain links TRBV10-3 with TRBJ1-2; D gene ambiguous. V lost 2 bases and J lost 0, with 7 bases in between. Germline V gene lookup returns CDR1 ENHRY and CDR2 SYGVKD. The CDR3 spans 14 residues. CDR3 protein: CAISEGGTNYGYTF. The CDR3 coding sequence is TGTGCCATCAGTGAGGGAGGGACTAACTATGGCTACACCTTC.

The J gene is TRBJ1-2, the V gene TRBV30, with no clear D. This CDR3 region has 11 residues. Germline V gene sequence: CDR1 GTSNPN, CDR2 SVGIG (reference sequence). V lost 2 bases to trimming and J lost 7 bases, with 8 bases between them. The CDR3: CAWSRGGGYTF. CDR3 sequence (DNA): TGTGCCTGGAGTCGGGGTGGTGGCTACACCTTC.

The chain is built from TRBV7-9 and TRBJ2-7; a weak D match, TRBD2 (5 bases). Germline CDR1 and CDR2: SEHNR and FQNEAQ (reference sequence). Between the trimmed V and J ends, which lost 1 base and 5 bases, there was a span of 12 bases. There are 14 residues in the CDR3. CDR3 loop: CASSLEGAQHEQYF. Written as DNA, the CDR3 is TGTGCCAGCAGCTTAGAGGGAGCCCAGCACGAGCAGTACTTC.

The J gene is TRBJ1-6, the V gene TRBV10-2; D not resolved. V lost 4 bases and J lost 2, with 12 bases in between. This CDR3 is 16 amino acids long. Germline CDR1 is WSHSY and CDR2 is SAAADI. This CDR3 is CASSAGFDAYNSPLHF. The CDR3 DNA reads as TGCGCCAGCAGTGCAGGATTTGACGCCTATAATTCACCCCTCCACTTT.

J is TRBJ1-3 and V is TRBV7-9; maybe TRBD1 (5 bases). This CDR3 is 14 amino acids long. The V and J ends lost 1 base and 7 bases respectively, with 11 bases between them. Germline V gene data show CDR1 as SEHNR and CDR2 as FQNEAQ (reference sequence). CDR3 DNA sequence: TGTGCCAGCAGCTTAGAGGGGAAACGGAACACCATATATTTT. Its protein product is CASSLEGKRNTIYF.

The chain has TRBV1 and TRBJ2-3; no DNA check was done on the table's D call, TRBD2. TRBV1 is flagged as a pseudogene. The CDR3 is 17 amino acids. The CDR3 nucleotides read TGCACCAGCAGCCAAGATAGCCCCAGCGGGGGTTCAGATACGCAGTATTTT. It codes for CTSSQDSPSGGSDTQYF.

The V and J genes are TRBV27 and TRBJ2-4; TRBD1 agrees at 7 bases. Germline CDR1 is MNHEY and CDR2 is SMNVEV (reference sequence). This CDR3 region has 12 residues. The V and J ends lost 5 bases and 7 bases, in that order; junction bases with no gene match: 2. The CDR3 DNA sequence: TGTGCCAGCAGTCCGGGACAGAACATTCAGTACTTC. Translating it yields CASSPGQNIQYF.

This rearrangement joins TRBV30 to TRBJ1-5; no clear D. Germline V gene sequence: CDR1 GTSNPN, CDR2 SVGIG (reference sequence). V shed 0 bases and J shed 1 base, with 10 bases lying between them. There are 15 residues in the CDR3. The CDR3 DNA sequence: TGTGCCTGGAGTGTACAAAGCGGCAGCAATCAGCCCCAGCATTTT. Protein: CAWSVQSGSNQPQHF. The full variable domain, rest sourced from reference TRBV30 and TRBJ1-5, is SQTIHQWPATLVQPVGSPLSLECTVEGTSNPNLYWYRQAAGRGLQLLFYSVGIGQISSEVPQNLSASRPQDRQFILSSKKLLLSDSGFYLCAWSVQSGSNQPQHFGDGTRLSIL.